The 22 T cell receptor beta chains below all came from one sample that was sequenced in a study of persistence of HIV-infected CD4 T cells. The antigens of these receptors remain unknown. This was the immunoSEQ version 4 assay in survey mode. Assay: immunoSEQ multiplex PCR; the TCRdb copy retains only in-frame clones and omits some. The table includes about 40,000 clones, about 80% detected once. Cells were stimulated with overlapping HIV-1 Gag 15-mer peptides. Sorted nonresponding memory CD4+ T cells were CD40L-negative, CD69-negative, CD45RO-high. Sequencing used CD4+ T cells sorted from PBMCs after roughly 20-hour stimulation, obtained from a patient who received antiretroviral therapy. These TCRs come from an adult man with HIV who was CMV-seropositive.

This chain uses TRBV9 with TRBJ2-3; D remains unclear. Germline CDR1 and CDR2: SGDLS and YYNGEE. V gave up 0 bases and J gave up 4 bases, with 9 bases separating them. The CDR3 loop spans 14 amino acids. CDR3 DNA sequence: TGTGCCAGCAGCGTAGGGGCAGGCCCAGATACGCAGTATTTT. Translation: CASSVGAGPDTQYF.

The chain has TRBV6-5 and TRBJ2-7; 8 bases align to TRBD1. Germline values: CDR1 MNHEY, CDR2 SVGAGI. Germline trimming cut 7 bases from V and 1 base from J; bases unmatched to any gene: 6. The CDR3 totals 14 residues. Here the CDR3 reads CASTGTGQSYEQYF. In DNA form, the CDR3 reads TGTGCCAGCACTGGGACAGGACAGTCCTACGAGCAGTACTTC.

This chain joins TRBV5-1 and TRBJ1-1; 7 bases line up with TRBD1. Losses at the gene ends were 2 bases for V and 3 bases for J; bases not matched to a gene: 10. This CDR3 is 16 amino acids long. The germline CDR1 and CDR2 sequences are SGHRS and YFSETQ. The CDR3 bases are TGCGCCAGCAGCTTAGGACAGGTCTCCATCGACACTGAAGCTTTCTTT. As protein: CASSLGQVSIDTEAFF.

Turning to this clone: Other DNA sequences from this sample encode an identical CDR3 as well. The chain uses TRBV24-1 and TRBJ1-1; D is perhaps TRBD1 (6 bases). Trimming took off 7 bases at V and 0 bases at J, with 8 bases between the two ends. The CDR3 spans 13 residues. In germline, CDR1 is KGHDR, CDR2 SFDVKD. In DNA, the CDR3 is TGTGCCACCAGGGACAGCCTGAACACTGAAGCTTTCTTT. Translated, it gives CATRDSLNTEAFF.

This clone has a handful of counts. The chain combines TRBV6-6 with TRBJ2-5, with D maybe TRBD1 (6 bases). Germline V gene lookup returns CDR1 MNHNY and CDR2 SVGAGI (reference sequence). The CDR3 sequence is 14 residues long. The ends were cut back, 2 bases at V and 5 bases at J, with 12 bases in the middle. The CDR3 loop is CASSYKDRWETQYF. DNA for the CDR3: TGTGCCAGCAGTTACAAAGACAGGTGGGAGACCCAGTACTTC.

The V and J genes are TRBV7-2 and TRBJ2-3; 9 nucleotides align to TRBD2. Looked up from germline, CDR1 is SGHTA and CDR2 is FQGNSA. With 3 bases clipped from V and 4 bases from J, the junction kept 5 bases outside the gene matches. The CDR3 consists of 15 residues. CDR3 protein: CASSLAGLAADTQYF. Here the CDR3 DNA reads TGTGCCAGCAGCTTGGCGGGACTAGCCGCAGATACGCAGTATTTT.

This clone occurred a few times. V is TRBV5-4 and J is TRBJ2-2; 7 bases match TRBD1. The germline CDR1 and CDR2 sequences are SGHNT and YYREEE (reference sequence). The V and J ends lost 1 base and 5 bases, in that order; junction bases with no gene match: 5. This CDR3 comprises 15 residues. CDR3 nucleotides: TGTGCCAGCAGCTTGTCCGGGACAGTTACCGGGGAGCTGTTTTTT. Protein sequence: CASSLSGTVTGELFF.

The J gene is TRBJ1-6, the V gene TRBV25-1; 9 bases match TRBD1. V lost 5 bases and J lost 7; bases outside the gene matches: 6. Germline V gives CDR1 MGHDK, CDR2 SYGVNS. The length of the CDR3 is 15 residues. CDR3: CASSFTGTGNSPLHF. CDR3 DNA sequence: TGTGCCAGCAGTTTTACCGGGACAGGGAATTCACCCCTCCACTTT.

This clone was seen a handful of times. This chain connects TRBV28 to TRBJ1-4; a weak D match, TRBD1 (5 bases). CDR3 length: 13 amino acids. The V and J ends lost 10 bases and 6 bases respectively, with 15 bases between them. CDR1 is MDHEN, CDR2 SYDVKM, per germline. CDR3 nucleotide sequence: TGTGCCATCGGCCCCGGGGCATATGAAAAACTGTTTTTT. This gives the protein CAIGPGAYEKLFF.

The chain is built from TRBV5-1 and TRBJ1-2; D unclear. This CDR3 contains 13 residues. Germline values: CDR1 SGHRS, CDR2 YFSETQ. V lost 5 bases to trimming and J lost 2 bases, with 10 bases between them. The CDR3 protein is CASSEDGNYGYTF. In nucleotides, the CDR3 is TGCGCCAGCAGTGAGGACGGAAACTATGGCTACACCTTC.

The CDR3 loop is CASSPGGDSEKLFF. The CDR3 nucleotides read TGTGCCAGCTCTCCCGGGGGGGATTCCGAAAAACTGTTTTTT. This chain uses TRBV18 with TRBJ1-4, with a weak D call TRBD1 (5 bases). The CDR3 covers 14 residues. Trimming pared 6 bases from V and 8 bases from J, leaving 16 bases between. Germline CDR1 KGHSH, CDR2 LQKENI.

This clone has only one observation. The chain joins TRBV28 to TRBJ1-5; 9 bases align to TRBD1. This CDR3 has 16 residues. CDR1 MDHEN and CDR2 SYDVKM come from the germline V gene. The V gene end was trimmed by 5 bases and the J gene end by 3 bases; junction bases not matched to a gene: 8. The CDR3 DNA sequence: TGTGCCAGCAGTCCCACGGGACAGGGAAACAATCAGCCCCAGCATTTT. It specifies CASSPTGQGNNQPQHF.

The rearrangement links TRBV7-6 to TRBJ2-3; D remains unclear. V lost 3 bases, J lost 4 bases, and 14 bases lay in between. This CDR3 has 15 residues. In germline, CDR1 is SGHVS, CDR2 FNYEAQ. This CDR3 reads CASSLLGFSPDTQYF. The CDR3, as DNA: TGTGCCAGCAGCTTGCTGGGTTTTTCCCCAGATACGCAGTATTTT.

This clone was found a few times. This chain joins TRBV6-5 and TRBJ1-1; D ambiguous. The V and J ends lost 5 bases and 1 base respectively, with 11 bases between them. The CDR3 is 14 amino acids. CDR1 is MNHEY, CDR2 SVGAGI, per germline. In DNA, the CDR3 is TGTGCCAGCAGTAATCAGGAGGGGAACACTGAAGCTTTCTTT. It is translated as CASSNQEGNTEAFF.

The chain uses TRBV7-2 and TRBJ1-1; D uncertain. This CDR3 has 16 amino acids. The V gene's germline CDR1 is SGHTA and CDR2 FQGNSA. Trimming left V 1 base short and J 0 bases short, with 12 bases between. CDR3 loop: CASSLVGGRMNTEAFF. CDR3 coding DNA: TGTGCCAGCAGCTTAGTGGGAGGGAGAATGAACACTGAAGCTTTCTTT.

The chain couples TRBV7-9 to TRBJ2-7; no definite D call. CDR1 SEHNR and CDR2 FQNEAQ come from the germline V gene (reference sequence). The CDR3 runs 13 residues. Trimming left V 3 bases short and J 3 bases short, with 9 bases between. CDR3: CASSFRLGYEQYF. CDR3 DNA sequence: TGTGCCAGCAGCTTTCGGTTGGGCTACGAGCAGTACTTC.

The chain uses TRBV9 and TRBJ2-2; no clear D gene. V was cut by 0 bases and J by 5 bases, with 11 bases left in between. The V gene's germline CDR1 is SGDLS and CDR2 YYNGEE. The CDR3 covers 15 residues. The CDR3 nucleotides read TGTGCCAGCAGCGTAGGAGACCCCCGGACCGGGGAGCTGTTTTTT. Translation gives CASSVGDPRTGELFF.

This clone came up a few times. The chain is built from TRBV4-2 and TRBJ2-7; D perhaps matches TRBD2 (6 bases). Trimming removed 4 bases at V and 1 base at J, with 11 bases between. Per the germline V gene, CDR1 is LGHNA and CDR2 is YNFKEQ. The CDR3 consists of 14 residues. CDR3 sequence: CASSPGTGSYEQYF. The CDR3 coding sequence is TGTGCCAGCAGCCCAGGGACTGGTTCCTACGAGCAGTACTTC.

This clone was observed once. This chain connects TRBV5-1 to TRBJ2-1, with D possibly TRBD2 on 6 matching bases. Per germline, CDR1 SGHRS and CDR2 YFSETQ. V was shortened by 0 bases and J by 7 bases, with 23 bases between the two germline ends. The CDR3 is made up of 18 amino acids. The CDR3 reads CASSLEAPGAVAGNEQFF. The DNA for the CDR3 is TGCGCCAGCAGCTTGGAGGCCCCCGGGGCGGTGGCGGGAAATGAGCAGTTCTTC.

The chain carries TRBV7-8 and TRBJ1-1; D is unresolved. The CDR3 sequence is 15 residues long. Trimming took 0 bases from V and 4 from J, leaving 12 bases between them. CDR1 is SGHVS, CDR2 FQNEAQ, per germline. In DNA, the CDR3 is TGTGCCAGCAGCTTAGCTCAAACCTTACCCACTGAAGCTTTCTTT. The encoded protein is CASSLAQTLPTEAFF.

This chain connects TRBV29-1 to TRBJ2-5, with D possibly matching TRBD2 (6 bases). This CDR3 contains 14 residues. Trimming removed 5 bases from V and 5 bases from J, with 18 bases in between. Germline V gives CDR1 SQVTM, CDR2 ANQGSEA. CDR3 loop: CSVFSGLRGETQYF. The DNA of the CDR3 is TGCAGCGTTTTCAGCGGACTCCGGGGGGAGACCCAGTACTTC.

The rearrangement joins TRBV10-3 to TRBJ1-5, with 7 bases lining up with TRBD1. Losses at the gene ends were 6 bases for V and 2 bases for J; bases not matched to a gene: 4. Germline V gives CDR1 ENHRY, CDR2 SYGVKD. The CDR3 is 14 residues long. CDR3 nucleotides: TGTGCCATCAGCCGGGACAGCGGCAATCAGCCCCAGCATTTT. This gives the protein CAISRDSGNQPQHF.